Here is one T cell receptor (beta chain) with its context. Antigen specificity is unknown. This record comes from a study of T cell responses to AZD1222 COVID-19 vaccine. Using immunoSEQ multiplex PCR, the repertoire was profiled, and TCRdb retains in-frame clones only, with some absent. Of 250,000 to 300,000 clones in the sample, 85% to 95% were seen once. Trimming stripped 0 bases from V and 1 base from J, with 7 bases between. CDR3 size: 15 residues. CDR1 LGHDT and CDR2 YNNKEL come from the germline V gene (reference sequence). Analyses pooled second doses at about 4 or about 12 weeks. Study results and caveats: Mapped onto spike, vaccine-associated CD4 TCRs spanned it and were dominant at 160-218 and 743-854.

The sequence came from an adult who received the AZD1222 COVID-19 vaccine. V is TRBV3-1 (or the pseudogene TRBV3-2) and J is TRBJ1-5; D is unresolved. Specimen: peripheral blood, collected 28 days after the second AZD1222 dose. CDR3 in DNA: TGTGCCAGCAGCCAAGATCGGGCCAGCAATCAGCCCCAGCATTTT. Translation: CASSQDRASNQPQHF.